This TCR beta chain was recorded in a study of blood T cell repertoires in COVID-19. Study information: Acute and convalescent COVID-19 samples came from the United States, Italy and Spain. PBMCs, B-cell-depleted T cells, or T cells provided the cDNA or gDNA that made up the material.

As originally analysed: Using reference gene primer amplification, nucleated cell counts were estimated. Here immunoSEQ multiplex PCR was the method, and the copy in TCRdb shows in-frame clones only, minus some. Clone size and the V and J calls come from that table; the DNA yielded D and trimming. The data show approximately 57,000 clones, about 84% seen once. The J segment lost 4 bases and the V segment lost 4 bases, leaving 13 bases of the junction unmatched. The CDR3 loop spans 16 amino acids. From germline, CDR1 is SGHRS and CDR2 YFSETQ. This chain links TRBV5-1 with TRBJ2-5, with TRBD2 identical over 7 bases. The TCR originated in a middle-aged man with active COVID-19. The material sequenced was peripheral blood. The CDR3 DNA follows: TGCGCCAGCAGCGAGTTCCCCACGGGAGGATCAGAGACCCAGTACTTC. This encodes CASSEFPTGGSETQYF. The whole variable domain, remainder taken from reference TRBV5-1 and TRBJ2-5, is KAGVTQTPRYLIKTRGQQVTLSCSPISGHRSVSWYQQTPGQGLQFLFEYFSETQRNKGNFPGRFSGRQFSNSRSEMNVSTLELGDSALYLCASSEFPTGGSETQYFGPGTRLLVL.